This T cell receptor beta chain came from a study of technical replicates of blood from a handful of donors. Germline CDR1 and CDR2: SGHVS and FNYEAQ. CDR3 length: 14 amino acids. The ends were cut back, 5 bases at V and 1 base at J, with 11 bases in the middle. Sequencing was performed with immunoSEQ multiplex PCR; in TCRdb, only in-frame clones are kept and a portion is missing. The table has 75,000 to 95,000 clones, 90% to 95% seen once. What was sequenced was T cells isolated from PBMCs. The chain joins TRBV7-6 to TRBJ1-1, with D possibly being TRBD1 (6 bases). The sequence was collected from a human donor in good health. The CDR3 DNA follows: TGTGCCAGCAGCGGGGACACCTGGAACACTGAAGCTTTCTTT. Protein product: CASSGDTWNTEAFF.